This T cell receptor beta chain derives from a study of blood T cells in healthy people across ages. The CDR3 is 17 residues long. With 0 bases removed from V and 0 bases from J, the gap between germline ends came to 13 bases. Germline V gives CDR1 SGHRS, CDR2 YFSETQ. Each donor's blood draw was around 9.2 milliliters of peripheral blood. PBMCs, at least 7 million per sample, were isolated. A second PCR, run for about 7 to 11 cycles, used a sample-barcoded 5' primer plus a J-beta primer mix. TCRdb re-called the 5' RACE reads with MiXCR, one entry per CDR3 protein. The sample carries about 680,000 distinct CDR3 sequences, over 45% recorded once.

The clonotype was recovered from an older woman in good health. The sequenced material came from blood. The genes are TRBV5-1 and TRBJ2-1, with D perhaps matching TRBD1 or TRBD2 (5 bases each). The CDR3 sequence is CASSLVVAGGSYNEQFF. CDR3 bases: TGCGCCAGCAGCTTGGTCGTCGCTGGGGGCTCCTACAATGAGCAGTTCTTC. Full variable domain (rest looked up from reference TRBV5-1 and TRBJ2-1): KAGVTQTPRYLIKTRGQQVTLSCSPISGHRSVSWYQQTPGQGLQFLFEYFSETQRNKGNFPGRFSGRQFSNSRSEMNVSTLELGDSALYLCASSLVVAGGSYNEQFFGPGTRLTVL.